This T cell receptor beta chain was recovered during a study of blood T cell repertoires in COVID-19. On the study more broadly: Material from acute and convalescent COVID-19 was sourced from the United States, Italy and Spain. Sources were T cells, B-cell-depleted T cells, or PBMCs; the material itself was cDNA or gDNA.

In the original workflow: Amplification of reference gene primers provided the estimated nucleated cell counts. Profiled with immunoSEQ multiplex PCR; TCRdb holds only in-frame clones, not every one. V and J calls and clone size are as listed in that table; D and trimming were resolved from the DNA. The repertoire has over 150,000 clones, approximately 80% of them found once; the top ten carry 3.7%. This CDR3 spans 14 amino acids. Germline loops: CDR1 SGHTA, CDR2 FQGTGA. V lost 0 bases to trimming and J lost 5 bases, with 10 bases between them. The sequencing sample was made of peripheral blood. The gene calls are TRBV7-3 and TRBJ2-5; D might be TRBD2 (5 bases). This receptor was obtained from a woman aged 80 or older with acute or convalescent COVID-19. CDR3 coding DNA: TGTGCCAGCAGCTTAACTCCCACGGGGGAGACCCAGTACTTC. Encoded protein: CASSLTPTGETQYF.